The 9 T cell receptor beta chains given below trace back to one sample, sequenced in a study of human T cells and chemical hapten exposure (dated by TCRdb to the early 2020s). Receptors were amplified or captured by RACE. The reads were generated on a NextSeq 500. The raw public data were reprocessed by TCRdb itself: fastp quality trimming at Q25, MiXCR clonotype calling, in-frame beta chains only. Entries are consolidated by CDR3 protein sequence, retaining the most common genes and DNA. The sample table shows roughly 180,000 distinct CDR3 sequences, and 20% to 25% are seen once. The ten biggest clones cover approximately 6.4% of the sample. This sample's time point label indicates: patch test 1, 2 weeks after DPC sensitization. Read against the paper, the sample's treatment or condition label means: therapeutic diphenylcyclopropenone sensitization with weekly scalp DPC. Material: whole blood, obtained in connection with sensitization to the hapten diphenylcyclopropenone (DPC). The receptors come from a woman aged 45-59 years with alopecia areata. Some clones in this sample may be carry-over from other donors' samples.

The chain combines TRBV3-1 with TRBJ2-5, with TRBD2 as a possible D gene (5 bases). CDR1 is LGHDT and CDR2 is YNNKEL in the germline V gene (reference sequence). V was shortened by 4 bases and J by 2 bases, with 8 bases between the two germline ends. The CDR3 covers 13 residues. CDR3 DNA: TGTGCCAGCAGCCGACTAAGTCAAGAGACCCAGTACTTC. Protein sequence: CASSRLSQETQYF.

The rearrangement links TRBV5-6 to TRBJ2-7, with unresolved D. CDR3 size: 16 residues. Germline loops: CDR1 SGHDT, CDR2 YYEEEE. The V end was cut by 6 bases, the J end by 5 bases, with 24 bases between. CDR3 sequence reads: CASTLPSGSQPHEQYF. The CDR3 nucleotides read TGTGCCAGCACCTTACCCTCCGGGTCCCAACCCCACGAGCAGTACTTC. Together with reference TRBV5-6 and TRBJ2-7, the CDR3 gives the full variable domain: DAGVTQSPTHLIKTRGQQVTLRCSPKSGHDTVSWYQQALGQGPQFIFQYYEEEERQRGNFPDRFSGHQFPNYSSELNVNALLLGDSALYLCASTLPSGSQPHEQYFGPGTRLTVT.

This clonotype was detected only a few times. The chain recombines TRBV28 with TRBJ2-1; TRBD1 matches at 11 bases. Per the germline V gene, CDR1 is MDHEN and CDR2 is SYDVKM. This CDR3 contains 16 residues. Trimming took 4 bases from V and 8 from J; bases not matched to a gene: 10. The CDR3 sequence is CASSSPRDRGSDEQFF. The CDR3 region has the DNA TGTGCCAGCAGTTCTCCCCGGGACAGGGGGAGCGATGAGCAGTTCTTC. Full variable domain (outside the CDR3, taken from reference TRBV28 and TRBJ2-1): DVKVTQSSRYLVKRTGEKVFLECVQDMDHENMFWYRQDPGLGLRLIYFSYDVKMKEKGDIPEGYSVSREKKERFSLILESASTNQTSMYLCASSSPRDRGSDEQFFGPGTRLTVL.

A few counts support this clonotype. This rearrangement joins TRBV29-1 to TRBJ1-1; TRBD1 aligns across 8 bases. Germline CDR1 reads SQVTM; CDR2 reads ANQGSEA. After removal of 5 bases from V and 3 bases from J, the junction contained 8 bases not matched to a gene. The CDR3 is made up of 14 amino acids. The CDR3 reads CSVKTGAGYTEAFF. CDR3 nucleotides: TGCAGCGTTAAGACAGGGGCGGGGTACACTGAAGCTTTCTTT.

This chain links TRBV5-5 with TRBJ2-2, with D possibly being TRBD2 (5 bases). Germline CDR1 SGHKS, CDR2 YYEKEE (reference sequence). The CDR3 loop spans 16 amino acids. V was clipped by 0 bases and J by 4 bases, with 13 bases between them. The CDR3 nucleotides are TGTGCCAGCAGCTTGGTTCCTACCCGGGGCACCGGGGAGCTGTTTTTT. It yields the protein CASSLVPTRGTGELFF.

Only a few counts were recorded for this clonotype. This chain uses TRBV5-1 with TRBJ1-3; D gene unclear. Germline loops: CDR1 SGHRS, CDR2 YFSETQ. The CDR3 loop spans 16 amino acids. Between the trimmed V and J ends, which lost 0 bases and 4 bases, there was a span of 14 bases. The CDR3 loop reads CASSLGGPPPGNTIYF. The CDR3 nucleotides are TGCGCCAGCAGCTTGGGAGGACCTCCGCCGGGAAACACCATATATTTT. The whole variable domain, filled in from reference TRBV5-1 and TRBJ1-3, reads KAGVTQTPRYLIKTRGQQVTLSCSPISGHRSVSWYQQTPGQGLQFLFEYFSETQRNKGNFPGRFSGRQFSNSRSEMNVSTLELGDSALYLCASSLGGPPPGNTIYFGEGSWLTVV.

The chain uses TRBV9 and TRBJ2-3; 10 positions match TRBD2. CDR1 SGDLS and CDR2 YYNGEE come from the germline V gene. V lost 2 bases and J lost 8; bases outside the gene matches: 11. The CDR3 is 16 residues long. CDR3: CASSVTTSGNAGTQYF. The DNA of the CDR3 is TGTGCCAGCAGCGTGACTACTAGCGGGAACGCGGGTACGCAGTATTTT.

The J gene is TRBJ2-1, the V gene TRBV10-2; the D call may be TRBD1 or TRBD2 (5 bases each). V shed 4 bases and J shed 9 bases, with 16 bases lying between them. Germline CDR1 reads WSHSY; CDR2 reads SAAADI. The CDR3 is made up of 14 amino acids. The CDR3 reads CASSARATGTEQFF. As DNA, the CDR3 is TGCGCCAGCAGTGCGAGGGCCACAGGAACTGAGCAGTTCTTC.

J is TRBJ2-5 and V is TRBV29-1; 10 bases align to TRBD1. The CDR3 loop spans 14 amino acids. The V segment lost 2 bases and the J segment 5 bases; nucleotides outside the gene matches: 5. Per germline, CDR1 SQVTM and CDR2 ANQGSEA. The DNA of the CDR3 is TGCAGCGTTGAACGGGGACAGGGGATTGAGACCCAGTACTTC. Encoded protein: CSVERGQGIETQYF.